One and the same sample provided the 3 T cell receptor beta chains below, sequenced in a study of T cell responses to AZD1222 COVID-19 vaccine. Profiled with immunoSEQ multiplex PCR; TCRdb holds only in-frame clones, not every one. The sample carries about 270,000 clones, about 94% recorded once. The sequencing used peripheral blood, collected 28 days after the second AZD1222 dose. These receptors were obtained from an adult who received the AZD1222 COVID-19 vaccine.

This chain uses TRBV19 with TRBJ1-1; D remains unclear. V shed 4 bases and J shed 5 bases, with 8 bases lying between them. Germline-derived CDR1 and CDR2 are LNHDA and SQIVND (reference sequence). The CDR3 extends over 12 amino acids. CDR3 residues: CASSNRQTEAFF. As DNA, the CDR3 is TGTGCCAGTAGTAACCGACAAACTGAAGCTTTCTTT.

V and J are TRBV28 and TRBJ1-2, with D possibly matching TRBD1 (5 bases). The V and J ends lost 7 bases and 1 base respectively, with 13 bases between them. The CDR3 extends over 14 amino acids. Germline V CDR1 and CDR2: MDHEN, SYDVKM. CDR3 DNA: TGTGCCAGCATGTCGGGGGGTGTTAACTATGGCTACACCTTC. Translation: CASMSGGVNYGYTF.

This CDR3 reads CATSREPINTGELFF. Here the CDR3 DNA reads TGTGCCACCAGCAGAGAACCGATCAACACCGGGGAGCTGTTTTTT. The genes are TRBV15 and TRBJ2-2; D remains unclear. The CDR3 is 15 amino acids. Trimming left V 0 bases short and J 2 bases short, with 7 bases between. Germline CDR1 reads LNHNV; CDR2 reads YYDKDF (reference sequence).